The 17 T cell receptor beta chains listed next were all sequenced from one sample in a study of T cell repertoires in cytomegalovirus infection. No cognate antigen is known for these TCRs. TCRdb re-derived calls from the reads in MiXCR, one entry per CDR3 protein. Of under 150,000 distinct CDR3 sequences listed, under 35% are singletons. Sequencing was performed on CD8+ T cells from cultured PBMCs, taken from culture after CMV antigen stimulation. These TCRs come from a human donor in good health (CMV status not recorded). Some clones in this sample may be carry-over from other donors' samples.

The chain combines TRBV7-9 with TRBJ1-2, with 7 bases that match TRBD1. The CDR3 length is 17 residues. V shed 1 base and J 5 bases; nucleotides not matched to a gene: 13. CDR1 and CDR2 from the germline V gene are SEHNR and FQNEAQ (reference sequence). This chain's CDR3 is CASSLGEGQFAPYGYTF. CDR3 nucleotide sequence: TGTGCCAGCAGCTTAGGAGAGGGACAGTTCGCCCCATATGGCTACACCTTC.

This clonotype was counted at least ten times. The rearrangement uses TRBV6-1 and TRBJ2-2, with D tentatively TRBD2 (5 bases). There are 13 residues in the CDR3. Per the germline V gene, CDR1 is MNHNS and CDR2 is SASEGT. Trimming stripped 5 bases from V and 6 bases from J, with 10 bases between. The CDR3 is CASSFGEPGELFF. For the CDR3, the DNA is TGTGCCAGCAGTTTCGGGGAACCCGGGGAGCTGTTTTTT.

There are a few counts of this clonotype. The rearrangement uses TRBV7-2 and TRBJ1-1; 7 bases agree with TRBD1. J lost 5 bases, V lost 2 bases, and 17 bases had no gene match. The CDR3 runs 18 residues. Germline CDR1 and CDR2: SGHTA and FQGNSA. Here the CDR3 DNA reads TGTGCCAGCAGCTTAAGGGGCAGGGGGGCCTCGAGGGGGACTGAAGCTTTCTTT. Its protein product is CASSLRGRGASRGTEAFF.

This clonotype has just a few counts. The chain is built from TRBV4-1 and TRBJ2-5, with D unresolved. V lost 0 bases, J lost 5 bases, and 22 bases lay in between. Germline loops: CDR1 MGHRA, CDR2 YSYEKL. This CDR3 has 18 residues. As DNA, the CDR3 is TGCGCCAGCAGCCAAGATCTGGTAGCTCCTCGATTGGAGGAGACCCAGTACTTC. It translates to CASSQDLVAPRLEETQYF.

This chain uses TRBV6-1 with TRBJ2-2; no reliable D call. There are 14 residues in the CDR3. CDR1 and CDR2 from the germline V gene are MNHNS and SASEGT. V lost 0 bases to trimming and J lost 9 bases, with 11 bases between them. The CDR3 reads CASSEASAPRELFF. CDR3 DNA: TGTGCCAGCAGTGAAGCGTCGGCGCCCAGGGAGCTGTTTTTT.

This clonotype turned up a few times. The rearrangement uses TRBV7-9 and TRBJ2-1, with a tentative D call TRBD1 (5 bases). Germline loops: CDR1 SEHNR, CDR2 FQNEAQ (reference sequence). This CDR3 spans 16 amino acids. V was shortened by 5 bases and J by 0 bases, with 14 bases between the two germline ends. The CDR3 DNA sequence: TGTGCCAGCAGCAAGGCCAGGGTGATCTCCTACAATGAGCAGTTCTTC. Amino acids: CASSKARVISYNEQFF. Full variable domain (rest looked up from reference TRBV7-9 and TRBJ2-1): DTGVSQNPRHKITKRGQNVTFRCDPISEHNRLYWYRQTLGQGPEFLTYFQNEAQLEKSRLLSDRFSAERPKGSFSTLEIQRTEQGDSAMYLCASSKARVISYNEQFFGPGTRLTVL.

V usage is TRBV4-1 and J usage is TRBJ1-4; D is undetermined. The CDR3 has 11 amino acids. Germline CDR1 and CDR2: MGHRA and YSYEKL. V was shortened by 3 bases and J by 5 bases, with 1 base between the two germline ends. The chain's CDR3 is CASSQNEKLFF. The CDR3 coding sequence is TGCGCCAGCAGCCAGAATGAAAAACTGTTTTTT.

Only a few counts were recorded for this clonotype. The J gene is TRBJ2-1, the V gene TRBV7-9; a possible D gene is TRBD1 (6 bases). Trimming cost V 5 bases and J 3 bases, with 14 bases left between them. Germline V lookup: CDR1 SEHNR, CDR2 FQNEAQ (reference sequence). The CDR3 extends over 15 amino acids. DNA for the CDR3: TGTGCCAGCAGCCCCCCTGGGGGCAACTACAATGAGCAGTTCTTC. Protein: CASSPPGGNYNEQFF.

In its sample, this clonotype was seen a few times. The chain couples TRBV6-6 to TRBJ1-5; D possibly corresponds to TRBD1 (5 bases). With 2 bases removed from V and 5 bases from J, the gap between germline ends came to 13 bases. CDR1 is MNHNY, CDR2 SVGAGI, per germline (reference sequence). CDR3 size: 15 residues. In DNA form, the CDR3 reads TGTGCCAGCAGTTACGTCCAGGGCGAGGATCAGCCCCAGCATTTT. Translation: CASSYVQGEDQPQHF.

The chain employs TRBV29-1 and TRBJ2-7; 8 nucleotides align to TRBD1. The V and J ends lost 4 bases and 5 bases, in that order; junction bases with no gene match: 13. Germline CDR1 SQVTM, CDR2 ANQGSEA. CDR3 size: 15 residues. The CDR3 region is CSVATGAVPRNEQYF. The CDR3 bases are TGCAGCGTTGCGACAGGGGCCGTCCCTCGGAACGAGCAGTACTTC.

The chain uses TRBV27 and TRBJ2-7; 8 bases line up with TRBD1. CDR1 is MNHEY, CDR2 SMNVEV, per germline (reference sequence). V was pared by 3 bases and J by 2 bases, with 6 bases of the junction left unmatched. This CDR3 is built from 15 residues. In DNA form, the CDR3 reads TGTGCCAGCAGTTTGGGACGGACAGGGACCTACGAGCAGTACTTC. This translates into CASSLGRTGTYEQYF.

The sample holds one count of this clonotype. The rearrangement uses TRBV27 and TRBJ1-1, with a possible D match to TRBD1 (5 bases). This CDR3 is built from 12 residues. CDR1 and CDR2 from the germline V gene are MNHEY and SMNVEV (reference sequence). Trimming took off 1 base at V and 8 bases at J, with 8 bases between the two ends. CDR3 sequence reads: CASSLLRGEAFF. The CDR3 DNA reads TGTGCCAGCAGTTTATTACGGGGCGAAGCTTTCTTT.

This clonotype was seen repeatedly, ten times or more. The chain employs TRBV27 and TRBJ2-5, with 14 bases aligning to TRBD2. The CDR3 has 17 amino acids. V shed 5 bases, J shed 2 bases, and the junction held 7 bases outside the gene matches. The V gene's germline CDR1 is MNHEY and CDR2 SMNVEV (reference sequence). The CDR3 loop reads CASSPGTSGGYQETQYF. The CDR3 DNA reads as TGTGCCAGCAGTCCAGGGACTAGCGGGGGATATCAAGAGACCCAGTACTTC.

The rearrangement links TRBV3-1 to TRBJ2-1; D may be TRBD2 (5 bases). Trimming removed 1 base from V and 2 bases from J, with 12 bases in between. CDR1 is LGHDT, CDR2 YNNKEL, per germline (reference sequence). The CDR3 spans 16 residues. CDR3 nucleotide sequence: TGTGCCAGCAGCCAAGTTTCGGGGTGGGCCTACAATGAGCAGTTCTTC. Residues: CASSQVSGWAYNEQFF.

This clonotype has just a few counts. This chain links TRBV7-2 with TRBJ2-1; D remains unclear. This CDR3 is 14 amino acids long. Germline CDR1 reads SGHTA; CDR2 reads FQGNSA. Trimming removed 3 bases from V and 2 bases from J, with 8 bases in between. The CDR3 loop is CASSFGLTYNEQFF. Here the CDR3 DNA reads TGTGCCAGCAGCTTTGGGCTCACCTACAATGAGCAGTTCTTC.

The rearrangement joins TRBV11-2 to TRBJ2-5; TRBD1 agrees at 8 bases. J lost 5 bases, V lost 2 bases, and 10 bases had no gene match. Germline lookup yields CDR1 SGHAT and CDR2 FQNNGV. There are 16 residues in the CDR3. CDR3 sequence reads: CASSLSRSGGWETQYF. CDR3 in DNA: TGTGCCAGCAGCTTAAGCCGGTCAGGGGGCTGGGAGACCCAGTACTTC.

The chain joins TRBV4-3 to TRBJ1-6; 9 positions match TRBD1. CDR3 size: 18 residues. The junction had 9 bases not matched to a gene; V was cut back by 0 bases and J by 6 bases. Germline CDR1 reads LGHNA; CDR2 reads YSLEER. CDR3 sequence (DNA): TGCGCCAGCAGCCAAGATTCTAGGACAGGGGACCCTAATTCACCCCTCCACTTT. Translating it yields CASSQDSRTGDPNSPLHF.